This entry describes one T cell receptor beta chain. The CDR3 loop spans 20 amino acids. The V and J ends lost 3 bases and 2 bases, in that order; junction bases with no gene match: 17. Germline CDR1 reads KGHSY; CDR2 reads FQNENV. This sample is drawn from a study of T cell changes during pregnancy in multiple sclerosis. Method: immunoSEQ multiplex PCR; TCRdb's copy keeps in-frame clones and lacks some. The sample consists of tens of thousands of clones, about nine tenths of them appearing once. The chain combines TRBV16 with TRBJ2-3; 10 nucleotides align to TRBD1. Sequenced here: CD4+ T cells from peripheral blood mononuclear cells, sampled in the first trimester of pregnancy. The sequence came from a female donor in good health, enrolled as a control in a pregnancy study. The CDR3 region is CASSHNRDRGLRAFTDTQYF. Here the CDR3 DNA reads TGTGCCAGCAGCCACAACCGGGACAGGGGCCTCCGAGCCTTCACAGATACGCAGTATTTT. Based on the CDR3 plus reference TRBV16 and TRBJ2-3, the full variable domain is GEEVAQTPKHLVRGEGQKAKLYCAPIKGHSYVFWYQQVLKNEFKFLISFQNENVFDETGMPKERFSAKCLPNSPCSLEIQATKLEDSAVYFCASSHNRDRGLRAFTDTQYFGPGTRLTVL.